Sequencing of this T cell receptor beta chain was carried out in a study of shared T cell receptors in the human thymus. The germline CDR1 and CDR2 sequences are SGHRS and YFSETQ. The CDR3 runs to 13 residues. V was trimmed by 0 bases and J by 5 bases, leaving 9 bases between them. Profiling relied on immunoSEQ multiplex PCR, and the TCRdb table lists in-frame clones only, not all of them. The sample has 550,000 to 800,000 clones, around 85% seen once. These same records also appear under a second study, on human thymus T cells. From that report: Thymic and blood repertoires seemed to show skewed V and J gene use.

This receptor was identified in a girl less than two years old with a congenital heart defect. Sequenced input: thymocytes. This chain joins TRBV5-1 and TRBJ2-7; D might be TRBD2 (6 bases). CDR3 bases: TGCGCCAGCAGCTTGGGACTAGGGCACGAGCAGTACTTC. It yields the protein CASSLGLGHEQYF. The full variable domain, its missing parts supplied by reference TRBV5-1 and TRBJ2-7, is KAGVTQTPRYLIKTRGQQVTLSCSPISGHRSVSWYQQTPGQGLQFLFEYFSETQRNKGNFPGRFSGRQFSNSRSEMNVSTLELGDSALYLCASSLGLGHEQYFGPGTRLTVT.